This note documents a single T cell receptor (beta chain) sequence. Its antigen is currently not known. The input lacks base qualities; no much larger clone sits a single base away. From the cysteine through the phenylalanine, the CDR3 covers 13 amino acids. The entry retains the CDR3 DNA only, 39 bases that are in frame from base 1. Looking up the germline V gene (reference sequence) yields CDR1 GTSNPN and CDR2 SVGIG. V lost 2 bases and J lost 5 bases; the stretch between them is 10 bases long. The library was made by the immunoSEQ multiplex PCR assay. A mixture of 60 forward primers for TCR Vbeta segments and 13 reverse primers for TCR Jbeta segments was used in the multiplex PCR. The CDR3 region of rearranged TCR beta genes was amplified from genomic DNA with a multiplex PCR assay. The amplified TCR beta libraries were sequenced on the Illumina HiSeq System as 87-base-pair reads. The source study handled its data this way. In a later analysis, tens of millions of unique TCR beta chains were counted across the approximately 620 repertoires, and roughly 10 million of these chains were shared by at least two donors. Raw reads were error-corrected and collapsed into unique sequences with a nearest-neighbor algorithm that merged closely related sequences to remove PCR and sequencing errors. To assign V, D and J gene segments, CDR3 sequences were aligned to IMGT reference sequences. For a sequence to be retained, a match of at least six nucleotides to both a V gene segment and a J gene segment was required. Rearrangements were classified as productive when the CDR3 lacked stop codons and remained in frame with V and J, and all other rearrangements were classified as non-productive. CDR3 was defined by IMGT convention, running from the second conserved V-encoded cysteine to the conserved J-encoded phenylalanine. The earlier analysis of about 620 of the donors excluded sequences that lacked an unambiguous match to a single V gene segment. In an earlier analysis of approximately 550 of the donors, V segments were called functional above 56.7% productive rearrangements and were called segregating when the between-donor standard deviation exceeded 5%. A statistical classification framework was built for diagnosing cytomegalovirus status from the catalog of TCR beta chain sequences. A later analysis assigned V and J genes by comparing TCR nucleotide sequences with IMGT/GENE-DB human TR gene sequences. A later analysis assigned CDR3 sequences and most-parsimonious VDJ recombination scenarios with the TCRdist pipeline. A later analysis defined each TCR beta chain by its CDR3 amino acid sequence plus V-gene family, and excluded reads lacking a unique V-gene family. As a way to deal with suspected cross-contamination and a sequencing artifact, a later analysis dropped 500 to 700 nucleotide sequences that were highly shared and had low generation probability. A later analysis calculated a clonal expansion index for each public chain from normalized within-repertoire ranks of inferred template counts. In a later analysis, generation probabilities were computed with a VDJ recombination model fitted to out-of-frame rearrangements, and the resulting probabilities were checked against IGoR. A later analysis scored TCR-TCR, TCR-HLA and TCR-CMV co-occurrence with hypergeometric tests, applying a repertoire-size bias correction to TCR pairs. In a later analysis, false discovery rates were estimated by permuting HLA or CMV assignments 20 times. In a later analysis, co-occurring TCRs were grouped using DBSCAN, and TCRdist sequence similarity was added for clustering within HLA-allele-positive subsets. Co-occurrence clustering excluded repertoires with fewer than 30,000 or more than 120,000 public chains, plus five with anomalous nucleotide sharing. Held by TCRdb, this immuneACCESS table contains in-frame sequences only and omits some clones. Under half of the omission traces to an unresolved V gene where checked; the cause of the rest is unknown. V and J calls and clone size are as listed in that table; D and trimming were resolved from the DNA. In all, the sample holds approximately 90,000 clones, and about 78% of those were seen once. The ten largest clones represent about 3.3% of the sample.

The data stem from a study of cytomegalovirus exposure and HLA in healthy donors (dated by TCRdb to about 2017). In the study overall: According to an earlier analysis of 587 of the donors, 150 million to 200 million T cells yielded approximately 120 million unique TCR beta sequences and more than 250 Gb of sequence data. An early release covering 550 to 650 HLA-typed donors comprised roughly 300 gigabases of sequencing data and approximately 80 million unique TCR sequences. Of the 300 to 450 genotyped donors, around 81% fell in the genetic ancestry cluster associated with self-reported Caucasian donors. The study aimed to test whether cataloging public T cell receptors could reveal signatures of past pathogen exposure. The study profiled the T cell repertoires of 500 to 800 subjects by immunosequencing and related them to cytomegalovirus serostatus. Along with the 666-subject first cohort, a separate validation cohort of over 90 different subjects was used. To predict cytomegalovirus infection status, the study combined high-throughput TCR immunosequencing, statistical association of individual TCRs with disease status, and machine learning. A later analysis re-examined previously published TCR beta repertoires from 610 or so donors and added high-resolution HLA genotyping to investigate patterns of TCR occurrence. Rather than using new phenotypic data, the later analysis identified candidate immune exposures from TCR beta sequences and from how often those sequences occurred across donors. An earlier analysis of about 620 of the donors applied high-throughput TCR beta sequencing to assess whether each TCR beta V gene segment acted as functional or pseudogenic. Donor age, sex, ethnicity and CMV serostatus were collected together with the repertoire data. Genome-wide SNP genotypes for about 55% of the roughly 670 donors were used in a later genetic analysis, which treated that subset as a discovery cohort. Every repertoire in the discovery cohort had been generated on one and the same sequencing platform. Class I and class II HLA loci were covered by the typing at four-digit resolution. Typing coverage varied by locus: roughly 629-630 donors for A, B, C, DRB1 and DQB1; around 560 for DQA1; about 600 for DPA1; 400 to 480 for DPB1. Roughly 5 DR-DQ haplotypes were handled as single units for association and clustering because linkage in the cohort was strong. Among around 400 genotyped donors of the cohort, an average of approximately 240,000 unique TCR beta nucleotide sequences was sequenced per donor, of which about 18% were non-productive. The investigation overall reported the following: A later analysis found that most CMV-associated TCR beta chains appeared HLA-restricted, with HLA associations seemingly driven largely by CMV exposure. Some 16 rarely observed V segments, including chromosome 9 orphons, were excluded from the earlier analysis of a few hundred of the donors because counts were too low. Because the 87-base-pair reads could not distinguish some IMGT-functional V segments, including TRBV6-2 and TRBV6-3, those segments were excluded. A further reported finding was that TCR beta sequences accurately predicted the HLA-A and HLA-B alleles for most subjects in the first cohort. In vitro tests confirmed that three of the cytomegalovirus-associated TCR beta chains recognize cytomegalovirus antigens. In this cohort, only TCR beta chains were sequenced, and detectable features were limited by the absence of alpha or paired-chain data. It was suggested by the authors that the approach could potentially be generalized to other disease states and immunological phenotypes. Sequencing depth was assumed to be roughly uniform across donors in the presence/absence analyses, though that assumption may not hold. Linkage disequilibrium might explain the correlated functional status among segregating V segments, but an unknown experimental factor could not be excluded. Assigning TCR associations to individual alleles was difficult when HLA alleles, especially DR and DQ, strongly co-occurred. V-gene and J-gene trimming of TCR beta chains was associated with a missense DCLRE1C variant in a later genetic analysis, and the association was replicated in an independent cohort. In both the original and validation cohorts, the classifier was reported to diagnose cytomegalovirus status with high specificity and sensitivity. In an earlier analysis of fewer than 700 of the donors, most TCR beta V segments appeared in productive rearrangements about 90% or about 30% of the time, broadly matching IMGT annotations. In a later analysis, some 17,000 TCR beta sequences were associated with specific HLA alleles at a false discovery rate of 0.05. A group of highly shared sequence variants was considered likely to be a technical artifact of the sequencing pipeline. The study gave a list of under 200 TCR beta chains associated with cytomegalovirus. Across donors, most TCR sequences were observed very rarely, whereas some public TCRs were present in many individuals. A later analysis found that TCR association rates varied across HLA loci, with DRB1 alleles showing the most associated TCRs and HLA-C alleles the fewest. Because HLA typing was unavailable for some donors at each locus, only the typed subset was used in association tests. According to a later analysis, parvovirus B19, influenza, CMV and Epstein-Barr virus appeared linked to several top co-occurrence clusters. In a later genetic analysis, fewer N-insertions in productive TCRs were reported among donors in an Asian-associated ancestry cluster than the roughly 700-donor mean. Immune exposure information for the cohort was limited to CMV serostatus. In a later analysis, HLA-associated TCR beta chains showed more clonal expansion and lower generation probabilities than non-associated chains that were equally common.

In total, 630 or so healthy bone marrow donors made up the cohort. Cohort members were all nominally healthy when sampled, although unrecorded immune exposures were likely present. The donor tested CMV seronegative, placing the donor among the 350 to 400 seronegative members of the cohort. Every donor gave a peripheral blood sample, and the peripheral blood mononuclear cells from that sample were used for TCR beta sequencing. Genomic DNA extraction from the blood cell samples was performed with the Qiagen DNeasy Blood Extraction Kit. The TCR was taken from a man aged 40-49 years in good health and CMV-seronegative. The specimen was PBMCs. The sequence links TRBV30 to TRBJ1-5; TRBD1 could be the D gene, as 6 bases match. The DNA is as follows: TGTGCCTGGAGTCCACAGGGTTATCAGCCCCAGCATTTT. This is translated as CAWSPQGYQPQHF. Here the CDR3 is joined to the reference TRBV30 and TRBJ1-5 genes, and the full variable domain is: SQTIHQWPATLVQPVGSPLSLECTVEGTSNPNLYWYRQAAGRGLQLLFYSVGIGQISSEVPQNLSASRPQDRQFILSSKKLLLSDSGFYLCAWSPQGYQPQHFGDGTRLSIL.